These 25 T cell receptor beta chains originate from one sample sequenced in a study of cytomegalovirus exposure and HLA in healthy donors. The study ran its PCR with 60 Vbeta and 13 Jbeta primers. This table comes from immunoSEQ multiplex PCR, and its TCRdb copy is limited to in-frame clones, with some not included. Among approximately 140,000 clones listed, 60% to 85% were seen once. What was sequenced was PBMCs. These receptors were taken from a man in his forties in good health and CMV-seropositive.

J is TRBJ2-7 and V is TRBV6-5; the D is unclear. The CDR3 extends over 13 amino acids. Germline V gives CDR1 MNHEY, CDR2 SVGAGI. V was cut by 6 bases and J by 0 bases, with 9 bases left in between. In DNA form, the CDR3 reads TGTGCCAGCAGCCGCGGATACTCCTACGAGCAGTACTTC. This sequence encodes CASSRGYSYEQYF.

V and J are TRBV4-3 and TRBJ1-2; D perhaps matches TRBD1 (5 bases). CDR1 is LGHNA, CDR2 YSLEER, per germline. The germline V and J ends were trimmed by 0 bases and 4 bases, with 18 bases remaining between them. The CDR3 runs 17 residues. CDR3 amino acids: CASSQDRQGYSPYGYTF. DNA of the CDR3: TGCGCCAGCAGCCAAGATCGGCAGGGTTATAGTCCCTATGGCTACACCTTC.

This clone was seen once. This rearrangement joins TRBV6-5 to TRBJ1-1; D possibly corresponds to TRBD1 (5 bases). V lost 4 bases, J lost 6 bases, and 15 bases lay in between. The CDR3 spans 14 residues. Germline V gene sequence: CDR1 MNHEY, CDR2 SVGAGI. For the CDR3, the DNA is TGTGCCAGCAGTTGGACAAGGGAGGACTCTGAAGCTTTCTTT. As protein: CASSWTREDSEAFF.

V usage is TRBV10-3 and J usage is TRBJ1-4; 8 bases are a match to TRBD1. Germline V gene data show CDR1 as ENHRY and CDR2 as SYGVKD. The V segment lost 5 bases and the J segment 6 bases; nucleotides outside the gene matches: 2. The CDR3 covers 13 residues. CDR3 sequence (DNA): TGTGCCATCAGTAACAGGGGGGATGAAAAACTGTTTTTT. Its translation: CAISNRGDEKLFF.

The table lists this clone with a few counts. The CDR3 coding sequence is TGCGCCAGCAGCTTGGGAGCTAGCGAGCAGTACTTC. This encodes CASSLGASEQYF. The rearrangement uses TRBV5-1 and TRBJ2-7; no clear D. This CDR3 region has 12 residues. The germline CDR1 and CDR2 sequences are SGHRS and YFSETQ. V was cut by 0 bases and J by 6 bases, with 7 bases left in between.

Worth noting for this clone: Mismatch with germline at one junction end may stem from a read error. J is TRBJ1-5 and V is TRBV7-9; D remains unclear. Germline CDR1 SEHNR, CDR2 FQNEAQ (reference sequence). The CDR3 has 12 amino acids. Here the CDR3 reads CSSSFDAQPQHF. In DNA, the CDR3 is TGTTCCAGCAGCTTTGATGCGCAGCCCCAGCATTTT.

The chain employs TRBV9 and TRBJ2-2, with D tentatively TRBD1 (6 bases). V lost 2 bases and J lost 0, with 11 bases in between. Germline loops: CDR1 SGDLS, CDR2 YYNGEE. The CDR3 covers 16 residues. The CDR3 bases are TGTGCCAGCAGCGTCAACAGGGAGACGAACACCGGGGAGCTGTTTTTT. Residues: CASSVNRETNTGELFF.

The genes are TRBV5-4 and TRBJ2-7, with 8 bases lining up with TRBD2. Germline CDR1 is SGHNT and CDR2 is YYREEE (reference sequence). The CDR3 runs 15 residues. The V gene end was trimmed by 1 base and the J gene end by 5 bases; junction bases not matched to a gene: 8. The DNA of the CDR3 is TGTGCCAGCAGCTTGTCCAGCGGGAGAAACCACGAGCAGTACTTC. Amino acids: CASSLSSGRNHEQYF.

The V call is TRBV9, the J call TRBJ2-2; tentative D call: TRBD1 (5 bases). Germline CDR1 and CDR2: SGDLS and YYNGEE. V lost 1 base and J lost 3, with 10 bases in between. This CDR3 has 15 residues. The CDR3 reads CASSVSDSYTGELFF. In DNA form, the CDR3 reads TGTGCCAGCAGCGTATCCGACAGCTACACCGGGGAGCTGTTTTTT.

The J gene is TRBJ1-2, the V gene TRBV27, with 7 bases matching TRBD1. Germline CDR1 MNHEY, CDR2 SMNVEV (reference sequence). The V gene end was trimmed by 5 bases and the J gene end by 5 bases; junction bases not matched to a gene: 11. The CDR3 is 15 residues long. The CDR3 nucleotides read TGTGCCAGCAGTCTCTACTTCTCAGGGGGATATGGCTACACCTTC. Translating gives CASSLYFSGGYGYTF.

CDR3 bases: TGCGCCAGCAGCCAAGTCCTCGGGACTAGGACCAACGAGCAGTTCTTC. Residues: CASSQVLGTRTNEQFF. This chain joins TRBV4-1 and TRBJ2-1, with TRBD2 identical over 8 bases. This CDR3 has 16 residues. Germline V gene sequence: CDR1 MGHRA, CDR2 YSYEKL. Losses at the gene ends were 1 base for V and 10 bases for J; bases not matched to a gene: 12.

This chain links TRBV6-6 with TRBJ1-1; D not certain. CDR3 length equals 13 residues. Germline V gives CDR1 MNHNY, CDR2 SVGAGI (reference sequence). Trimming cost V 6 bases and J 5 bases, with 13 bases left between them. This chain's CDR3 is CASSDLGRTEAFF. The CDR3 region has the DNA TGTGCCAGCAGCGACCTTGGGCGAACTGAAGCTTTCTTT.

The chain recombines TRBV4-1 with TRBJ2-1; tentative D call: TRBD2 (5 bases). Germline-derived CDR1 and CDR2 are MGHRA and YSYEKL. The CDR3 loop spans 16 amino acids. Trimming removed 2 bases from V and 5 bases from J, with 16 bases in between. The CDR3: CASSQRPRESNNEQFF. The CDR3 DNA is TGCGCCAGCAGCCAACGTCCAAGGGAGTCCAACAATGAGCAGTTCTTC.

The chain joins TRBV9 to TRBJ2-7; D is ambiguous. This CDR3 contains 14 residues. V was pared by 0 bases and J by 7 bases, with 14 bases between. Germline lookup yields CDR1 SGDLS and CDR2 YYNGEE. The CDR3 sequence: CASSVDSPAREQYF. CDR3 coding DNA: TGTGCCAGCAGCGTAGACTCCCCTGCTAGGGAGCAGTACTTC.

The gene calls are TRBV7-2 and TRBJ2-2; D gene ambiguous. Germline CDR1 SGHTA, CDR2 FQGNSA. CDR3 length: 14 residues. V shed 6 bases and J shed 3 bases, with 11 bases lying between them. The DNA for the CDR3 is TGTGCCAGCAGAAAACTTCCCGACACCGGGGAGCTGTTTTTT. Protein product: CASRKLPDTGELFF.

V gene TRBV10-3 combines with J gene TRBJ2-3; D perhaps matches TRBD2 (5 bases). Trimming left V 9 bases short and J 4 bases short, with 11 bases between. This CDR3 has 12 residues. Germline V gene data show CDR1 as ENHRY and CDR2 as SYGVKD. The CDR3 sequence is CAMGAGADTQYF. Here the CDR3 DNA reads TGTGCCATGGGAGCCGGCGCAGATACGCAGTATTTT.

The V gene is TRBV28, the J gene TRBJ2-3, with TRBD2 matching over 13 bases. The CDR3 extends over 15 amino acids. V shed 8 bases and J 3 bases; nucleotides not matched to a gene: 5. Per germline, CDR1 MDHEN and CDR2 SYDVKM. The CDR3 coding sequence is TGTGCCAGCGGCCTACTAGCGGGAGGGACAGATACGCAGTATTTT. Translation gives CASGLLAGGTDTQYF.

In DNA, the CDR3 is TGTGCCAGTAGTAAGGACAGAGGAAGAGAGACCCAGTACTTC. This gives the protein CASSKDRGRETQYF. The chain has TRBV19 and TRBJ2-5; TRBD1 is a possible D gene (6 bases). Trimming shortened V by 4 bases and J by 4 bases, and 13 bases separated the two germline ends. CDR3 length: 14 residues. CDR1 is LNHDA and CDR2 is SQIVND in the germline V gene (reference sequence).

V gene TRBV28 combines with J gene TRBJ2-5; the match to TRBD2 covers 11 bases. Germline trimming cut 3 bases from V and 4 bases from J; bases unmatched to any gene: 1. CDR1 and CDR2 from the germline V gene are MDHEN and SYDVKM. The CDR3 totals 14 residues. The CDR3 coding sequence is TGTGCCAGCAGTTTGGGGACTAGCGGAGAGACCCAGTACTTC. Amino acid sequence: CASSLGTSGETQYF.

The chain has TRBV27 and TRBJ2-6; D might be TRBD2 (7 bases). Germline V gene sequence: CDR1 MNHEY, CDR2 SMNVEV (reference sequence). This CDR3 contains 16 residues. V was clipped by 5 bases and J by 2 bases, with 13 bases between them. CDR3 sequence (DNA): TGTGCCAGCAGTCCCATAGGGGGGGCTGGGGCCAACGTCCTGACTTTC. Its protein is CASSPIGGAGANVLTF.

Remarks on this clone: The same CDR3 can be traced to other DNA sequences in this sample. The chain employs TRBV28 and TRBJ1-5; D ambiguous. Deletions cut 4 bases from V and 0 bases from J, with 4 bases between. Germline loops: CDR1 MDHEN, CDR2 SYDVKM. The CDR3 contains 13 residues. The CDR3 spells CASSSDSNQPQHF. In DNA, the CDR3 is TGTGCCAGCAGTTCAGATAGCAATCAGCCCCAGCATTTT. The variable domain in full, with the rest retrieved from reference TRBV28 and TRBJ1-5, is DVKVTQSSRYLVKRTGEKVFLECVQDMDHENMFWYRQDPGLGLRLIYFSYDVKMKEKGDIPEGYSVSREKKERFSLILESASTNQTSMYLCASSSDSNQPQHFGDGTRLSIL.

The sample holds one count of this clone. V and J are TRBV6-6 and TRBJ1-4; D is perhaps TRBD1 (6 bases). V lost 0 bases and J 7 bases, leaving 15 bases between the germline ends. Germline-derived CDR1 and CDR2 are MNHNY and SVGAGI (reference sequence). This CDR3 comprises 16 residues. The CDR3 loop reads CASSYSNQGWGEKLFF. In nucleotides, the CDR3 is TGTGCCAGCAGTTACTCGAATCAGGGGTGGGGTGAAAAACTGTTTTTT.

V gene TRBV5-1 combines with J gene TRBJ2-3; 11 bases are a match to TRBD2. This CDR3 has 16 residues. Germline-derived CDR1 and CDR2 are SGHRS and YFSETQ. The V gene end was trimmed by 4 bases and the J gene end by 3 bases; junction bases not matched to a gene: 7. The CDR3 is CASSLPLAGVTDTQYF. In DNA, the CDR3 is TGCGCCAGCAGCCTTCCACTAGCGGGAGTGACAGATACGCAGTATTTT.

CDR3 amino acids: CAISVGLAGSLSTDTQYF. The DNA for the CDR3 is TGTGCCATCAGTGTAGGTCTAGCGGGTAGTCTTAGCACAGATACGCAGTATTTT. The chain carries TRBV10-3 and TRBJ2-3, with 8 nucleotides matching TRBD2. The germline gives CDR1 ENHRY, CDR2 SYGVKD. CDR3 length: 18 amino acids. V gave up 4 bases and J gave up 0 bases; unmatched junction bases: 12.

The V and J genes are TRBV2 and TRBJ2-4; 8 nucleotides agree with TRBD2. This CDR3 has 18 amino acids. Germline V gene data show CDR1 as SNHLY and CDR2 as FYNNEI. V gave up 2 bases and J gave up 2 bases; unmatched junction bases: 11. The CDR3 here is CASSEREGPGWPKNIQYF. CDR3 nucleotides: TGTGCCAGCAGTGAACGGGAGGGCCCGGGGTGGCCCAAAAACATTCAGTACTTC.